This TCR beta chain derives from a study of shared clonotypes between healthy human individuals. Looking at the study overall: CD4 naive cells filled three plates per donor, CD4 memory three, CD8 naive two and CD8 memory one. Notes on the study in general: Shared across four donors were around 5% of the naive CD4 clonotypes.

CD45RO-negative, CCR7-positively selected cells formed the naive CD8 fraction, excluding terminally differentiated effector memory CD45RA+ cells. The germline V gene has CDR1 MDHEN and CDR2 SYDVKM. V was shortened by 6 bases and J by 5 bases, with 8 bases between the two germline ends. CDR3 length: 12 residues. The method was immunoSEQ multiplex PCR; TCRdb's version includes in-frame clones alone and lacks a portion of them. The sample lists approximately 590,000 clones, nearly 97% seen once, with 0.085% to 0.11% in the top ten. As for this clone: What it binds is unknown.

This chain uses TRBV28 with TRBJ2-1, with D unclear. Source material: naive CD8+ T cells sorted from blood. This receptor was identified in a woman in her twenties or thirties in good health. Here the CDR3 reads CASSRAHNEQFF. The CDR3 DNA reads TGTGCCAGCAGCCGAGCCCACAATGAGCAGTTCTTC.